The 23 T cell receptor beta chains reported below all come from one sample, sequenced in a study of T-cell reconstitution after alpha-beta-depleted transplantation in children. It was with unique molecular identifiers that the TCRbeta library was prepared. From the PCR reads, TCRdb called clonotypes with MiXCR, one entry per CDR3 protein. Of 500,000 to 650,000 distinct CDR3 sequences listed, about 10% are singletons. Sequences were derived from PBMCs, mostly from graft donor cells, sampled 180 days after TCRalphabeta/CD19-depleted stem cell transplant. Every receptor here comes from a female patient aged 2 to 10 who had a stem cell transplant for aplastic anemia, so the T cells may come from the graft donor.

V is TRBV24-1 and J is TRBJ2-2, with D hard to call. Germline CDR1 KGHDR, CDR2 SFDVKD. V was clipped by 4 bases and J by 1 base, with 12 bases between them. This CDR3 has 16 amino acids. CDR3 nucleotides: TGTGCCACCAGTGACGCCGACGGTCAGAACACCGGGGAGCTGTTTTTT. Translated, it gives CATSDADGQNTGELFF.

This clonotype was recorded a few times. V gene TRBV20-1 combines with J gene TRBJ2-1; TRBD2 matches 9 bases. Germline CDR1 DFQATT, CDR2 SNEGSKA (reference sequence). The V segment lost 3 bases and the J segment 6 bases; nucleotides outside the gene matches: 9. CDR3 length: 15 amino acids. The CDR3 sequence is CSASFLAGRSNEQFF. CDR3 DNA sequence: TGCAGTGCTAGCTTTCTAGCGGGAAGGAGCAATGAGCAGTTCTTC.

V and J are TRBV4-3 and TRBJ1-2, with D possibly TRBD1 on 5 matching bases. The CDR3 totals 16 residues. The V and J ends lost 0 bases and 5 bases respectively, with 16 bases between them. Germline V CDR1 and CDR2: LGHNA, YSLEER. Written as DNA, the CDR3 is TGCGCCAGCAGCCAAGAAGGGGCACCACGCGGTTATGGCTACACCTTC. This translates into CASSQEGAPRGYGYTF.

This clonotype was observed at least ten times. The rearrangement joins TRBV20-1 to TRBJ1-5; a weak D match, TRBD1 (6 bases). The germline CDR1 and CDR2 sequences are DFQATT and SNEGSKA (reference sequence). Trimming left V 2 bases short and J 4 bases short, with 12 bases between. This CDR3 is 14 amino acids long. CDR3 sequence reads: CSARSPTGNQPQHF. The CDR3, as DNA: TGCAGTGCTAGATCCCCAACAGGGAATCAGCCCCAGCATTTT.

The chain joins TRBV20-1 to TRBJ1-2, with a tentative D call TRBD1 (5 bases). There are 18 residues in the CDR3. Germline V lookup: CDR1 DFQATT, CDR2 SNEGSKA (reference sequence). V lost 1 base to trimming and J lost 1 base, with 22 bases between them. In DNA form, the CDR3 reads TGCAGTGCTAGAGCCGACGTAGGTCCGGGACGGATTAACTATGGCTACACCTTC. It encodes CSARADVGPGRINYGYTF.

The chain joins TRBV3-1 to TRBJ2-3, with D unresolved. The CDR3 contains 15 residues. Deletions cut 1 base from V and 0 bases from J, with 8 bases between. Germline-derived CDR1 and CDR2 are LGHDT and YNNKEL (reference sequence). The CDR3 DNA follows: TGTGCCAGCAGCCAAGTTCGGGCTAGCACAGATACGCAGTATTTT. Its protein is CASSQVRASTDTQYF.

This clonotype was observed a handful of times. This sequence joins TRBV7-3 and TRBJ2-5, with D perhaps matching TRBD2 (5 bases). The ends were cut back, 4 bases at V and 7 bases at J, with 19 bases in the middle. Germline values: CDR1 SGHTA, CDR2 FQGTGA. The CDR3 contains 15 residues. This CDR3 is CASSSRLEDSGTQYF. The DNA for the CDR3 is TGTGCCAGCAGCTCCAGACTGGAGGACTCGGGGACCCAGTACTTC. The entire variable domain, with the rest obtained from reference TRBV7-3 and TRBJ2-5, is as follows: GAGVSQTPSNKVTEKGKYVELRCDPISGHTALYWYRQSLGQGPEFLIYFQGTGAADDSGLPNDRFFAVRPEGSVSTLKIQRTERGDSAVYLCASSSRLEDSGTQYFGPGTRLLVL.

Many counts were recorded for this clonotype. This rearrangement joins TRBV5-1 to TRBJ2-1; D call uncertain. This CDR3 spans 16 amino acids. Between the trimmed V and J ends, which lost 4 bases and 2 bases, there was a span of 16 bases. Germline values: CDR1 SGHRS, CDR2 YFSETQ. The CDR3 nucleotides read TGCGCCAGCAGCCCCGAGGCCTCACTTACCTACAATGAGCAGTTCTTC. Amino acids: CASSPEASLTYNEQFF.

This clonotype showed up just a few times. This chain joins TRBV29-1 and TRBJ2-5; D might be TRBD1 (6 bases). Trimming shortened V by 6 bases and J by 13 bases, and 24 bases separated the two germline ends. The CDR3 is 13 amino acids. Germline lookup yields CDR1 SQVTM and CDR2 ANQGSEA. CDR3 sequence (DNA): TGCAGCGTCGACCGGGACACCCCGAACATGGGGTACTTC. This gives the protein CSVDRDTPNMGYF.

This clonotype was seen a few times. The V gene is TRBV7-2, the J gene TRBJ2-6; D possibly corresponds to TRBD2 (5 bases). Trimming left V 5 bases short and J 2 bases short, with 13 bases between. Germline CDR1 SGHTA, CDR2 FQGNSA. The length of the CDR3 is 16 residues. CDR3 DNA: TGTGCCAGCAGCCCGAATCCGGGGACTGGGGCCAACGTCCTGACTTTC. As protein: CASSPNPGTGANVLTF.

The chain combines TRBV19 with TRBJ1-5, with TRBD1 matching over 8 bases. J gave up 6 bases and V 5 bases, and 3 bases lay outside the gene matches. CDR1 and CDR2 (germline): LNHDA, SQIVND (reference sequence). The CDR3 is made up of 13 amino acids. The CDR3 DNA reads as TGTGCCAGTAGTTGGGACAGGACTCAGCCCCAGCATTTT. Translated, it gives CASSWDRTQPQHF.

This clonotype was observed many times. The CDR3 DNA reads as TGTGCCAGCAGCTTAGTTTCGGGGTCGGGAAACATTCAGTACTTC. Translated: CASSLVSGSGNIQYF. This sequence joins TRBV7-2 and TRBJ2-4, with D perhaps matching TRBD2 (5 bases). The CDR3 totals 15 residues. Germline CDR1 SGHTA, CDR2 FQGNSA. The germline V and J ends were trimmed by 1 base and 6 bases, with 13 bases remaining between them.

The chain links TRBV7-8 to TRBJ2-2, with D tentatively TRBD1 (6 bases). Trimming stripped 5 bases from V and 5 bases from J, with 18 bases between. Germline CDR1 and CDR2: SGHVS and FQNEAQ. CDR3 length: 16 amino acids. The CDR3 loop is CASSTRAQGPTGELFF. In DNA, the CDR3 is TGTGCCAGCAGCACCCGAGCACAGGGCCCAACCGGGGAGCTGTTTTTT.

The sample holds many counts of this clonotype. The chain joins TRBV29-1 to TRBJ2-1; TRBD2 matches at 8 bases. CDR1 and CDR2 from the germline V gene are SQVTM and ANQGSEA. V dropped 1 base and J dropped 4; count of bases not matched to a gene: 6. This CDR3 comprises 15 residues. The CDR3 region is CSVEAPSGSYNEQFF. As DNA, the CDR3 is TGCAGCGTTGAAGCCCCCAGCGGGAGTTACAATGAGCAGTTCTTC.

The sample holds a few counts of this clonotype. The chain couples TRBV6-5 to TRBJ2-1, with 9 bases lining up with TRBD2. The CDR3 loop spans 17 amino acids. With 3 bases clipped from V and 6 bases from J, the junction kept 12 bases outside the gene matches. Germline V gene lookup returns CDR1 MNHEY and CDR2 SVGAGI. The CDR3: CASSYKAGGPRGNEQFF. CDR3 bases: TGTGCCAGCAGTTATAAGGCGGGAGGGCCGAGGGGCAATGAGCAGTTCTTC.

The table lists this clonotype with a few counts. The chain links TRBV7-9 to TRBJ2-1, with unresolved D. Germline V gene data show CDR1 as SEHNR and CDR2 as FQNEAQ (reference sequence). The CDR3 extends over 16 amino acids. Trimming pared 5 bases from V and 6 bases from J, leaving 20 bases between. CDR3 nucleotides: TGTGCCAGCAGCCCTCAAAACCCCTTTGGCGGCAATGAGCAGTTCTTC. Translating it yields CASSPQNPFGGNEQFF. The variable domain in full, with the rest retrieved from reference TRBV7-9 and TRBJ2-1, is DTGVSQNPRHKITKRGQNVTFRCDPISEHNRLYWYRQTLGQGPEFLTYFQNEAQLEKSRLLSDRFSAERPKGSFSTLEIQRTEQGDSAMYLCASSPQNPFGGNEQFFGPGTRLTVL.

The V call is TRBV6-5, the J call TRBJ2-1, with D unclear. Trimming took off 1 base at V and 5 bases at J, with 18 bases between the two ends. From germline, CDR1 is MNHEY and CDR2 SVGAGI. The CDR3 has 17 amino acids. DNA of the CDR3: TGTGCCAGCAGTTACTGGCCTCCTTGGGCTAGGAACAATGAGCAGTTCTTC. Its translation: CASSYWPPWARNNEQFF.

This clonotype was seen more than once but under ten times. The chain links TRBV12-5 to TRBJ1-4; unclear D gene. Germline CDR1 and CDR2: LGHNT and FRNRAP. Trimming removed 1 base from V and 8 bases from J, with 14 bases in between. The CDR3 runs to 15 residues. CDR3 DNA sequence: TGTGCTAGTGGTTTGGGCGGACGGTTTAACGAAAAACTGTTTTTT. This sequence encodes CASGLGGRFNEKLFF. Together with reference TRBV12-5 and TRBJ1-4, the CDR3 gives the full variable domain: DARVTQTPRHKVTEMGQEVTMRCQPILGHNTVFWYRQTMMQGLELLAYFRNRAPLDDSGMPKDRFSAEMPDATLATLKIQPSEPRDSAVYFCASGLGGRFNEKLFFGSGTQLSVL.

This clonotype occurred a few times. V is TRBV12-3 or TRBV12-4 and J is TRBJ2-4; 11 positions match TRBD1. Germline trimming cut 6 bases from V and 0 bases from J; bases unmatched to any gene: 16. The CDR3 extends over 20 amino acids. CDR3 in amino acids: CASRPVDRDRGKLAKNIQYF. The CDR3 bases are TGTGCCAGCAGGCCAGTGGATCGGGACAGGGGGAAACTAGCCAAAAACATTCAGTACTTC.

This clonotype appeared a few times. This sequence joins TRBV5-1 and TRBJ1-2; weak D call: TRBD1 (5 bases). The germline V gene encodes CDR1 SGHRS and CDR2 YFSETQ. The CDR3 length is 13 residues. Trimming left V 2 bases short and J 5 bases short, with 10 bases between. CDR3 sequence (DNA): TGCGCCAGCAGCTTAGGCAGGGTTTATGGCTACACCTTC. It encodes CASSLGRVYGYTF.

The J gene is TRBJ2-5, the V gene TRBV5-1; TRBD1 aligns across 10 bases. Germline V gives CDR1 SGHRS, CDR2 YFSETQ. Losses at the gene ends were 4 bases for V and 4 bases for J; bases not matched to a gene: 7. This CDR3 has 15 amino acids. In DNA form, the CDR3 reads TGCGCCAGCAGCGTGGGACAGGGGAGGAGAGAGACCCAGTACTTC. Protein sequence: CASSVGQGRRETQYF.

This clonotype occurred a few times. The chain uses TRBV20-1 and TRBJ2-5; D unclear. Germline CDR1 is DFQATT and CDR2 is SNEGSKA (reference sequence). The CDR3 runs 11 residues. Trimming took off 5 bases at V and 4 bases at J, with 8 bases between the two ends. CDR3 nucleotide sequence: TGCAGTGCTCTATGGGGAGAGACCCAGTACTTC. This encodes CSALWGETQYF.

This clonotype has a count of ten or more. The CDR3 nucleotides are TGCAGTGCTAGAGACCCGACTAGCGGAGCCAAAAACATTCAGTACTTC. Amino acid sequence: CSARDPTSGAKNIQYF. The rearrangement links TRBV20-1 to TRBJ2-4; TRBD2 matches 9 bases. This CDR3 has 16 amino acids. The germline gives CDR1 DFQATT, CDR2 SNEGSKA (reference sequence). Trimming removed 0 bases from V and 0 bases from J; junction bases left unmatched: 3.